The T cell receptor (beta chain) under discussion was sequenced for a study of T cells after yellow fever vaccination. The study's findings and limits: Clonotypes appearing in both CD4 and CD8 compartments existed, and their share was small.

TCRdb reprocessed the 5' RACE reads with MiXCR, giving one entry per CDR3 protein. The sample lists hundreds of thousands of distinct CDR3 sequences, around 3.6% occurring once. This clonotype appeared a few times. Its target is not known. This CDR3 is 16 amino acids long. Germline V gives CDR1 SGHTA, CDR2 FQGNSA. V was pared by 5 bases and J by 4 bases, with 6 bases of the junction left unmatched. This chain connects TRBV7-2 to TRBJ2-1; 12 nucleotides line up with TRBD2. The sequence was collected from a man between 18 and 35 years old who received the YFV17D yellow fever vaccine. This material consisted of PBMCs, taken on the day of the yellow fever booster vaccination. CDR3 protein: CASSRMTSGGYNEQFF. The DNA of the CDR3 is TGTGCCAGCAGCCGAATGACTAGCGGGGGATACAATGAGCAGTTCTTC.